These 15 T cell receptor beta chains share one sample of origin, sequenced in a study of T cells in Graves' hyperthyroidism and ophthalmopathy. TCR beta CDR3 regions were amplified from RNA. A set of HTBI primers served as the primers for a first-round RT-PCR of the TCR CDR3. TCRdb processed the multiplex PCR reads anew with MiXCR; each CDR3 protein has one entry. Of hundreds of thousands of distinct CDR3 sequences listed, more than 14% are singletons. Sequenced: blood. Receptor source: a woman in her fifties or sixties with Graves' ophthalmopathy.

This sequence joins TRBV30 and TRBJ2-3; D call uncertain. The V end lost 4 bases, the J end lost 5 bases, and 4 bases lay between the germline ends. Looked up from germline, CDR1 is GTSNPN and CDR2 is SVGIG (reference sequence). This CDR3 contains 10 residues. This CDR3 is CAWTGDTQYF. The CDR3 DNA reads as TGTGCCTGGACGGGAGATACGCAGTATTTT. Looking up the rest from reference TRBV30 and TRBJ2-3 gives the full variable domain: SQTIHQWPATLVQPVGSPLSLECTVEGTSNPNLYWYRQAAGRGLQLLFYSVGIGQISSEVPQNLSASRPQDRQFILSSKKLLLSDSGFYLCAWTGDTQYFGPGTRLTVL.

This clonotype was seen a handful of times. The J gene is TRBJ2-3, the V gene TRBV29-1; no definite D call. This CDR3 has 13 amino acids. The germline V and J ends were trimmed by 6 bases and 0 bases, with 10 bases remaining between them. From germline, CDR1 is SQVTM and CDR2 ANQGSEA. CDR3 sequence: CSVVGKSTDTQYF. The DNA for the CDR3 is TGCAGCGTCGTTGGTAAAAGCACAGATACGCAGTATTTT.

This clonotype was picked up many times. The chain recombines TRBV27 with TRBJ2-1; no definite D call. V dropped 5 bases and J dropped 5 bases, with 19 bases sitting between them. Germline V gene sequence: CDR1 MNHEY, CDR2 SMNVEV (reference sequence). This CDR3 has 16 residues. For the CDR3, the DNA is TGTGCCAGCAGTGGCGTGAAGGAGACTTTGCACAATGAGCAGTTCTTC. It codes for CASSGVKETLHNEQFF.

A few counts support this clonotype. A single base separates this from a much larger clone, so it may be a read error. The chain links TRBV7-2 to TRBJ2-5; D might be TRBD1 (5 bases). In germline, CDR1 is SGHTA, CDR2 FQGNSA. This CDR3 has 14 amino acids. V was clipped by 5 bases and J by 2 bases, with 12 bases between them. The CDR3: CASSQGASQETQYF. Written as DNA, the CDR3 is TGTGCCAGCAGCCAAGGGGCTTCTCAAGAGACCCAGTACTTC.

The sample holds many counts of this clonotype. This chain joins TRBV7-2 and TRBJ2-7; TRBD2 aligns across 14 bases. The CDR3 has 19 amino acids. CDR1 SGHTA and CDR2 FQGNSA come from the germline V gene. J gave up 1 base and V 2 bases, and 10 bases lay outside the gene matches. In nucleotides, the CDR3 is TGTGCCAGCAGCTTATCGGGACTAGCGGGAGTCTCTAGTTCCTACGAGCAGTACTTC. Protein: CASSLSGLAGVSSSYEQYF. Full variable domain (outside the CDR3, taken from reference TRBV7-2 and TRBJ2-7): GAGVSQSPSNKVTEKGKDVELRCDPISGHTALYWYRQSLGQGLEFLIYFQGNSAPDKSGLPSDRFSAERTGGSVSTLTIQRTQQEDSAVYLCASSLSGLAGVSSSYEQYFGPGTRLTVT.

The gene calls are TRBV14 and TRBJ2-1, with D possibly TRBD2 on 6 matching bases. Trimming stripped 5 bases from V and 5 bases from J, with 13 bases between. CDR3 length: 14 residues. Germline lookup yields CDR1 SGHDN and CDR2 FVKESK. This chain's CDR3 is CASSIAAINNEQFF. The DNA of the CDR3 is TGTGCCAGCAGCATAGCGGCGATTAACAATGAGCAGTTCTTC.

In its sample, this clonotype was seen many times. The J gene is TRBJ1-1, the V gene TRBV29-1, with a weak D call TRBD1 (6 bases). This CDR3 has 14 residues. The V gene's germline CDR1 is SQVTM and CDR2 ANQGSEA. V was clipped by 6 bases and J by 1 base, with 15 bases between them. The CDR3 DNA reads as TGCAGCGTCCGTAGGACAGTTTCGAACACTGAAGCTTTCTTT. This translates into CSVRRTVSNTEAFF.

A few counts support this clonotype. The chain combines TRBV6-1 with TRBJ1-2; tentative D call: TRBD1 (5 bases). This CDR3 spans 13 amino acids. Trimming shortened V by 1 base and J by 7 bases, and 10 bases separated the two germline ends. Germline lookup yields CDR1 MNHNS and CDR2 SASEGT. In nucleotides, the CDR3 is TGTGCCAGCAGTGAAGTACGGGGGACTGGCTACACCTTC. It specifies CASSEVRGTGYTF.

V is TRBV15 and J is TRBJ2-1, with D unclear. V dropped 6 bases and J dropped 7 bases, with 19 bases sitting between them. CDR1 and CDR2 (germline): LNHNV, YYDKDF (reference sequence). The CDR3 is made up of 15 amino acids. The CDR3 sequence is CATRAPSKASNEQFF. In nucleotides, the CDR3 is TGTGCCACCAGAGCACCAAGCAAAGCTTCTAATGAGCAGTTCTTC.

This clonotype was recorded at least ten times. J is TRBJ2-3 and V is TRBV7-2; D is unresolved. The CDR3 is 14 amino acids. Germline lookup yields CDR1 SGHTA and CDR2 FQGNSA. V lost 3 bases and J lost 4, with 11 bases in between. CDR3 sequence reads: CASSFGQDPDTQYF. DNA for the CDR3: TGTGCCAGCAGCTTTGGGCAGGACCCAGATACGCAGTATTTT.

This clonotype was seen repeatedly, ten times or more. The rearrangement links TRBV7-2 to TRBJ2-3, with 9 positions matching TRBD1. The CDR3 runs 16 residues. The ends lost 6 bases at V and 6 bases at J; junction bases unmatched: 13. Germline V gene data show CDR1 as SGHTA and CDR2 as FQGNSA. The CDR3 reads CASSVRDRVISDTQYF. The CDR3 DNA reads TGTGCCAGCAGTGTCCGGGACAGGGTAATATCCGATACGCAGTATTTT.

This sequence joins TRBV7-3 and TRBJ1-1; weak D call: TRBD1 (5 bases). The V gene's germline CDR1 is SGHTA and CDR2 FQGTGA. Trimming took off 5 bases at V and 11 bases at J, with 18 bases between the two ends. CDR3 size: 13 residues. The CDR3 sequence is CASSATPGLDAFF. CDR3 in DNA: TGTGCCAGCAGCGCTACACCGGGACTGGACGCTTTCTTT.

This clonotype has just one count. This chain links TRBV7-9 with TRBJ2-5; the match to TRBD2 covers 7 bases. The CDR3 totals 17 residues. In germline, CDR1 is SEHNR, CDR2 FQNEAQ (reference sequence). Trimming cost V 5 bases and J 1 base; bases outside gene matches: 13. CDR3 DNA sequence: TGTGCCAGCAGCCTCAGGAGTACTAGCGACGGCCAAGAGACCCAGTACTTC. It is translated as CASSLRSTSDGQETQYF.

At least ten counts were recorded for this clonotype. V is TRBV6-1 and J is TRBJ2-2; 8 bases agree with TRBD2. The CDR3 runs to 16 residues. V was pared by 6 bases and J by 2 bases, with 8 bases of the junction left unmatched. Germline CDR1 is MNHNS and CDR2 is SASEGT. DNA for the CDR3: TGTGCCAGCAGAGAAAGGGCGGGGGGTAACACCGGGGAGCTGTTTTTT. Amino acid sequence: CASRERAGGNTGELFF.

This chain joins TRBV15 and TRBJ2-2, with 8 bases matching TRBD2. Germline trimming cut 0 bases from V and 4 bases from J; bases unmatched to any gene: 10. Germline-derived CDR1 and CDR2 are LNHNV and YYDKDF (reference sequence). The CDR3 consists of 18 residues. The CDR3 DNA sequence: TGTGCCACCAGCAGAGAGGGGCGGGTCCTAGCGGGCACCGGGGAGCTGTTTTTT. Translated, it gives CATSREGRVLAGTGELFF. Combining the CDR3 with reference TRBV15 and TRBJ2-2 gives the whole variable domain DAMVIQNPRYQVTQFGKPVTLSCSQTLNHNVMYWYQQKSSQAPKLLFHYYDKDFNNEADTPDNFQSRRPNTSFCFLDIRSPGLGDTAMYLCATSREGRVLAGTGELFFGEGSRLTVL.